The T cell receptor beta chain under discussion was sequenced for a study of shared clonotypes between healthy human individuals. Study-level background: There were three CD4 naive, three CD4 memory, two CD8 naive and one CD8 memory plates per donor.

In regard to this clone: Its antigen is undetermined.

TCRdb's copy holds only in-frame clones and misses some; the assay was immunoSEQ multiplex PCR. The sample consists of about 1.5 million clones, 95% to 99% of them appearing once. Study-level points and caveats: An effect of sequencing depth on clonotype sharing among donors was expected.

The CDR3 has 14 residues. Per the germline V gene, CDR1 is KGHSH and CDR2 is LQKENI. Trimming pared 3 bases from V and 6 bases from J, leaving 12 bases between. The chain employs TRBV18 and TRBJ2-1, with D possibly matching TRBD2 (6 bases). This TCR was sampled from a man aged 25-45 years in good health. Sequenced sample: naive CD4+ T cells sorted from blood. Documented subset: CD45RA+ positively selected. The CDR3, as DNA: TGTGCCAGCTCACCGTCGGGAGAAATCAATGAGCAGTTCTTC. Amino acid sequence: CASSPSGEINEQFF. Together with reference TRBV18 and TRBJ2-1, the CDR3 gives the full variable domain: NAGVMQNPRHLVRRRGQEARLRCSPMKGHSHVYWYRQLPEEGLKFMVYLQKENIIDESGMPKERFSAEFPKEGPSILRIQQVVRGDSAAYFCASSPSGEINEQFFGPGTRLTVL.